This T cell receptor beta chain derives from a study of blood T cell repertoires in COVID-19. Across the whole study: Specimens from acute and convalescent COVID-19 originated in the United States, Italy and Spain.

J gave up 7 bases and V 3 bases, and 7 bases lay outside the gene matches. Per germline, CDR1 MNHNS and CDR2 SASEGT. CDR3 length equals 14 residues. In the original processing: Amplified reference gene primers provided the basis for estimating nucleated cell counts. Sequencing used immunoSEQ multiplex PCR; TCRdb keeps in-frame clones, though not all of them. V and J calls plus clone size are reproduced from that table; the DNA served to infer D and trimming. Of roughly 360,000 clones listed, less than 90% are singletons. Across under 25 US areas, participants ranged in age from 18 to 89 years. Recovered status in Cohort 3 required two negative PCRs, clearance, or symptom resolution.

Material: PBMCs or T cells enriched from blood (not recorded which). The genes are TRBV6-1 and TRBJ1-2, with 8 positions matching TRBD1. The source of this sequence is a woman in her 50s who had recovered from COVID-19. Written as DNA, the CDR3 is TGTGCCAGCAGTGACACCCAGGGGGCCGGTGGCTACACCTTC. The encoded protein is CASSDTQGAGGYTF.